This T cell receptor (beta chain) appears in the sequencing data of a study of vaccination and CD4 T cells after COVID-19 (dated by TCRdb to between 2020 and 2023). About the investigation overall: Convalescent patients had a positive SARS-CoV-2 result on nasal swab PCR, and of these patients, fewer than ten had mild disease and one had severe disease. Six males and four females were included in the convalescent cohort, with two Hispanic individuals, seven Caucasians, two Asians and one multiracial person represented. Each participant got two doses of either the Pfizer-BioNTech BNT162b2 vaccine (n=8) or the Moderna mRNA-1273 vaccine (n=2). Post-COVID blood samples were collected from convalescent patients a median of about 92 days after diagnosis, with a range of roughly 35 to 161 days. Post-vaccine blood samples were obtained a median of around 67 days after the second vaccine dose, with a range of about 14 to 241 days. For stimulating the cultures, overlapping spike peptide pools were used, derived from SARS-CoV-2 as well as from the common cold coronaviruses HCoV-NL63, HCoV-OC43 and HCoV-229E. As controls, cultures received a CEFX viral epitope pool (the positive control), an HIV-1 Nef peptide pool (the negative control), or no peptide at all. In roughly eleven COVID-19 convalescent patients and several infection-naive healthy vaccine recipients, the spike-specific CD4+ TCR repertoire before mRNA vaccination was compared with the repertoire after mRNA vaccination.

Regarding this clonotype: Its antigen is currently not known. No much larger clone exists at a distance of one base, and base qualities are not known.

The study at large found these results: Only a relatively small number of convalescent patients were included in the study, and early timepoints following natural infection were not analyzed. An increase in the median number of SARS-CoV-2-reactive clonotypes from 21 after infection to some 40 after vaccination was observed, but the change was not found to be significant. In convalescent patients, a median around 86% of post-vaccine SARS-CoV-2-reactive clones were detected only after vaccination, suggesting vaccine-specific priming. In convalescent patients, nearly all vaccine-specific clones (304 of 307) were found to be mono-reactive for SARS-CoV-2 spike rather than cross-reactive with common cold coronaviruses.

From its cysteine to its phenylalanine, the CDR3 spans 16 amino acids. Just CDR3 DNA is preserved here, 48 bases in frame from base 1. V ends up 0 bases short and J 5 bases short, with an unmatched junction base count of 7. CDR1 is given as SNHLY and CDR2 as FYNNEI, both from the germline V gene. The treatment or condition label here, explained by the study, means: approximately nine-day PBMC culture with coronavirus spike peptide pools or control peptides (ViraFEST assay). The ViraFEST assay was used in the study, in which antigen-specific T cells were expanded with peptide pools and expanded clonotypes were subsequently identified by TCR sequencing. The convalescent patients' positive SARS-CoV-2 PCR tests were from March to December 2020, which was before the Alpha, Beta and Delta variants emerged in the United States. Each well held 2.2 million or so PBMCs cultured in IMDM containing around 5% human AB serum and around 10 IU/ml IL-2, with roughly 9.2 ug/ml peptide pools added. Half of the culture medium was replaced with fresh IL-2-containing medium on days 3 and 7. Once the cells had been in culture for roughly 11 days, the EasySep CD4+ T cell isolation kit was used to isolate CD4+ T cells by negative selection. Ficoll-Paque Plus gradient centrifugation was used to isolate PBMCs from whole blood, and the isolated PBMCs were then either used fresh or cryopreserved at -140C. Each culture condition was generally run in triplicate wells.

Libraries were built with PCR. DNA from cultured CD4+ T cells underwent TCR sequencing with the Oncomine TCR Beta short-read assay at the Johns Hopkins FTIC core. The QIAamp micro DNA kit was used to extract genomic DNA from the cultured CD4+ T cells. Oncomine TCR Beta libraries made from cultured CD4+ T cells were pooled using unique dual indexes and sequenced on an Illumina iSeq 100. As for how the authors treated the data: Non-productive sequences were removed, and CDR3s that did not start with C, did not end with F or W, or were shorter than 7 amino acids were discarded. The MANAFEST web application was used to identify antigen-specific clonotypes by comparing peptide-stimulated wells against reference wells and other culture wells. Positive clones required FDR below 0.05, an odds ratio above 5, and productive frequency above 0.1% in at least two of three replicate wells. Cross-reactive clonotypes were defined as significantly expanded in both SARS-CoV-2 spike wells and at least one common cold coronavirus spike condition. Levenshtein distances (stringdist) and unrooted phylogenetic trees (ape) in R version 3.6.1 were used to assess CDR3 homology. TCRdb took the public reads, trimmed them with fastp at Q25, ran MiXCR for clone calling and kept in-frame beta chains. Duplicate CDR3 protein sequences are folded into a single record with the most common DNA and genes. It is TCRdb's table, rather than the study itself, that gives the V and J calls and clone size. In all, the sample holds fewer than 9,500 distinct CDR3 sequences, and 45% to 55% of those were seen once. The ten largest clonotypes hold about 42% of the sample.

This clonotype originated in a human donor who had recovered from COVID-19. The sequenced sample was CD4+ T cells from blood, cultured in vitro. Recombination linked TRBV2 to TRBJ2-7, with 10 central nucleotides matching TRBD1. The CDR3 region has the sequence CASSEAPGQGYHEQYF. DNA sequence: TGTGCCAGCAGTGAAGCACCGGGACAGGGGTACCACGAGCAGTACTTC. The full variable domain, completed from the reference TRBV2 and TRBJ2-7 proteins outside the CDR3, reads EPEVTQTPSHQVTQMGQEVILRCVPISNHLYFYWYRQILGQKVEFLVSFYNNEISEKSEIFDDQFSVERPDGSNFTLKIRSTKLEDSAMYFCASSEAPGQGYHEQYFGPGTRLTVT.